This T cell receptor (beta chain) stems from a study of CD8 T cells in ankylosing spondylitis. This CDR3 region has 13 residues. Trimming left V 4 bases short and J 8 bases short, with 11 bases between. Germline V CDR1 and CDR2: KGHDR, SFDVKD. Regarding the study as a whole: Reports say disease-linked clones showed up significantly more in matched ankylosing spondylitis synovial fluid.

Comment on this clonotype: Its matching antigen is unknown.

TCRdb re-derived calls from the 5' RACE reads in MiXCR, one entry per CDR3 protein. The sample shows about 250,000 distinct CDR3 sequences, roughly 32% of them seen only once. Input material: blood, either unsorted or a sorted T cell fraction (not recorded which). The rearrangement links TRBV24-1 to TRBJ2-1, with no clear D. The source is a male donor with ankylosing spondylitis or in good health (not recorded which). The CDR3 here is CATSDYRDDEQFF. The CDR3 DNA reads TGTGCCACCAGTGACTACCGTGATGATGAGCAGTTCTTC.